This T cell receptor (beta chain) emerged from a study of response to subunit inactivated influenza vaccine. General study results and limits: After each seasonal influenza vaccination, few new T cells are recruited, the authors suggested.

There are a few counts of this clonotype. Its antigen is not known. The germline V and J ends were trimmed by 2 bases and 4 bases, with 17 bases remaining between them. The CDR3 has 16 residues. Germline lookup yields CDR1 SGHRS and CDR2 YFSETQ. TCRdb passed the RT-PCR reads through MiXCR, listing each CDR3 protein once. The sample shows 630,000 or so distinct CDR3 sequences, approximately 14% of them seen only once. Sequences were derived from PBMCs from blood, sampled about 12 days after vaccination. The sequence was collected from a man aged 50-60 years who received an inactivated influenza vaccine. The rearrangement links TRBV5-1 to TRBJ2-3, with D perhaps TRBD1 (6 bases). The CDR3 DNA follows: TGCGCCAGCAGCTTCTCCTACAGGGTGGGCCCAGATACGCAGTATTTT. The encoded protein is CASSFSYRVGPDTQYF.